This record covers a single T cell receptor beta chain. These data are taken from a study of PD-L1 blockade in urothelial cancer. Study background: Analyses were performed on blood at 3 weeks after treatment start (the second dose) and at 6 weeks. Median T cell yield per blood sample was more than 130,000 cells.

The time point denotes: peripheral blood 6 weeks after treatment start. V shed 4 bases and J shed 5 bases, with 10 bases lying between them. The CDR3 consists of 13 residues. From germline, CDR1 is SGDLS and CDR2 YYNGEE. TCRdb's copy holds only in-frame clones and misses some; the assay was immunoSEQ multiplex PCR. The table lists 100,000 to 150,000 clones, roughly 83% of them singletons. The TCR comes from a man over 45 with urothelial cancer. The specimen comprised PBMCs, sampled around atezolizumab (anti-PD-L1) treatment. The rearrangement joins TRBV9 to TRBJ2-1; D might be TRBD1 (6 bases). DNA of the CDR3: TGTGCCAGCAGCACAGGACAGAACAATGAGCAGTTCTTC. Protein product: CASSTGQNNEQFF.